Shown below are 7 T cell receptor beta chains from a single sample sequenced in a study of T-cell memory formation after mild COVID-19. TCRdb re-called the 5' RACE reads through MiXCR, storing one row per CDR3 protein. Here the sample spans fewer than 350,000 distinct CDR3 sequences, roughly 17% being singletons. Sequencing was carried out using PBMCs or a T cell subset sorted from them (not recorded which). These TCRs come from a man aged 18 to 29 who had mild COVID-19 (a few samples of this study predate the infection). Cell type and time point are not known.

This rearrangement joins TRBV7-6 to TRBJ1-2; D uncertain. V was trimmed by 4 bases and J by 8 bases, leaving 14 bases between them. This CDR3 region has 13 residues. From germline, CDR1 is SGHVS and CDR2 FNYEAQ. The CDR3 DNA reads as TGTGCCAGCAGCTCCGACCGGGGTCAGGGCTACACCTTC. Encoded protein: CASSSDRGQGYTF. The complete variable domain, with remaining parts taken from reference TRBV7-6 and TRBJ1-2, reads GAGVSQSPRYKVTKRGQDVALRCDPISGHVSLYWYRQALGQGPEFLTYFNYEAQQDKSGLPNDRFSAERPEGSISTLTIQRTEQRDSAMYRCASSSDRGQGYTFGSGTRLTVV.

CDR3 nucleotides: TGTGCCAGCAGCCAAGATTCGTTGACGACTAATCAGTATTTT. Translating gives CASSQDSLTTNQYF. The chain combines TRBV14 with TRBJ2-3; possibly TRBD2 for D (5 bases). Trimming took 0 bases from V and 12 from J, leaving 16 bases between them. In germline, CDR1 is SGHDN, CDR2 FVKESK. This CDR3 is 14 amino acids long.

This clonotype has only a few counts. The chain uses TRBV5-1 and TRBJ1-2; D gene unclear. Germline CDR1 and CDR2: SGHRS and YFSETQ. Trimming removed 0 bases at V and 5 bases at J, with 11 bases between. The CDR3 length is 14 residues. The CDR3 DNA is TGCGCCAGCAGCTTGGTTATTGCGGGGTATGGCTACACCTTC. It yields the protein CASSLVIAGYGYTF.

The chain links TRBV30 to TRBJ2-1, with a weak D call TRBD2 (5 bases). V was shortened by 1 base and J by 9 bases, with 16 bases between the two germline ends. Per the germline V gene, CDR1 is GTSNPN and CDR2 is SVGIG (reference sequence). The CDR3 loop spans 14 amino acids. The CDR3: CAWSEGLYSGEQFF. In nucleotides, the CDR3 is TGTGCCTGGAGTGAAGGCTTATACAGCGGTGAGCAGTTCTTC.

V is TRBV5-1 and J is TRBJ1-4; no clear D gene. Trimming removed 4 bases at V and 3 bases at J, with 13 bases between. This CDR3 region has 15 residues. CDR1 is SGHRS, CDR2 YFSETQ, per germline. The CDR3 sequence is CASSLARTANEKLFF. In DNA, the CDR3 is TGCGCCAGCAGCCTCGCAAGGACGGCTAATGAAAAACTGTTTTTT. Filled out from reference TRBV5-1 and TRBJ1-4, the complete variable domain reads KAGVTQTPRYLIKTRGQQVTLSCSPISGHRSVSWYQQTPGQGLQFLFEYFSETQRNKGNFPGRFSGRQFSNSRSEMNVSTLELGDSALYLCASSLARTANEKLFFGSGTQLSVL.

The CDR3, as DNA: TGTGCCAGCAGGTCAGGGGTTTCGAGCAATCAGCCCCAGCATTTT. Translating gives CASRSGVSSNQPQHF. The rearrangement uses TRBV12-3 or TRBV12-4 and TRBJ1-5, with D perhaps TRBD1 (6 bases). The CDR3 is 15 amino acids. Between the trimmed V and J ends, which lost 6 bases and 1 base, there was a span of 13 bases.

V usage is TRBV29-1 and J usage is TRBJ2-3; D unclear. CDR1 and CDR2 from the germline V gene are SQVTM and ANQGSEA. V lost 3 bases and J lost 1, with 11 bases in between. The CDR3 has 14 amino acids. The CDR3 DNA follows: TGCAGCGTTGATGGCAGACCAGGCACAGATACGCAGTATTTT. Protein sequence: CSVDGRPGTDTQYF.